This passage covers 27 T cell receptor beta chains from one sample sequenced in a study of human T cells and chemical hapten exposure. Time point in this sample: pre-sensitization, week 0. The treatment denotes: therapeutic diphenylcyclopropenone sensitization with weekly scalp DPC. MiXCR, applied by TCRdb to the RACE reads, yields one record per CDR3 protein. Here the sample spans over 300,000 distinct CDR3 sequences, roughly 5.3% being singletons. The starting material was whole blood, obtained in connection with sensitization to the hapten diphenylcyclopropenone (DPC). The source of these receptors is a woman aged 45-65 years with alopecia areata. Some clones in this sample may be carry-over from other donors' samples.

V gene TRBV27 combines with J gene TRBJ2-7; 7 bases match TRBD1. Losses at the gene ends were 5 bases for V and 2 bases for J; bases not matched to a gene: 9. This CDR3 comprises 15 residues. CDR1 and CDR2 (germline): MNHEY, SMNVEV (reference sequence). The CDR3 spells CASSPSRDSTYEQYF. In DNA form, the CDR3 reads TGTGCCAGCAGTCCCTCCCGGGACAGCACCTACGAGCAGTACTTC.

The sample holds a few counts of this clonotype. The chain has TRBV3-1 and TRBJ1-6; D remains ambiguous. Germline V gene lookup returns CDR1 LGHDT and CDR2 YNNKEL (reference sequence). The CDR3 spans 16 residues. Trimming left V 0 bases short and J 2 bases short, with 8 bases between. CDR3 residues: CASSQEGSTYNSPLHF. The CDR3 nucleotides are TGTGCCAGCAGCCAAGAGGGAAGCACCTATAATTCACCCCTCCACTTT.

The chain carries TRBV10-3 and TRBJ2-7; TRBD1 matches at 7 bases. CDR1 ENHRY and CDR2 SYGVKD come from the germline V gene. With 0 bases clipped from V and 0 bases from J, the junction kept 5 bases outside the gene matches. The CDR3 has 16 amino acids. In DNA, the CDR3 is TGTGCCATCAGTGAGTCCTTTACAGGGGCCTCCTACGAGCAGTACTTC. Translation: CAISESFTGASYEQYF.

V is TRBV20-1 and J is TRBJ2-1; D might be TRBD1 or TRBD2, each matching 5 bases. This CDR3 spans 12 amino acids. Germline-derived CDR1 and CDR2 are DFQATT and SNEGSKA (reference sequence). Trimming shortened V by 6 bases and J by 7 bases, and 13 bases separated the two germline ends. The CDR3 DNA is TGCAGTGCACCACGTGGGGGTAATGAGCAGTTCTTC. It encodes CSAPRGGNEQFF.

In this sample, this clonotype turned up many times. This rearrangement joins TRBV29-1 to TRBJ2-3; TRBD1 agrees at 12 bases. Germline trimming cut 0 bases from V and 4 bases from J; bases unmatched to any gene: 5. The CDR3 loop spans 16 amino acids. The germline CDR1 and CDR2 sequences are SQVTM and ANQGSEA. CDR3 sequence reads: CSVEDPGQGAADTQYF. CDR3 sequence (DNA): TGCAGCGTTGAAGACCCGGGACAGGGGGCCGCAGATACGCAGTATTTT.

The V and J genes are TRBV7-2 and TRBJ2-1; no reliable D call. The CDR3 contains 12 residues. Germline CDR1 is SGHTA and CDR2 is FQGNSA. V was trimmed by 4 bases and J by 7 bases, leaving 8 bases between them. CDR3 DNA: TGTGCCAGCAGCTCCCATGGTAATGAGCAGTTCTTC. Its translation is CASSSHGNEQFF.

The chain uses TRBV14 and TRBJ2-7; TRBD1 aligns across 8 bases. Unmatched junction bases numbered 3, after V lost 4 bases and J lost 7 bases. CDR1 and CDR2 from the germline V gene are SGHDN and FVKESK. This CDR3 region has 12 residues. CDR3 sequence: CASSLNRGEQYF. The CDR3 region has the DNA TGTGCCAGCAGCCTTAACAGGGGGGAGCAGTACTTC.

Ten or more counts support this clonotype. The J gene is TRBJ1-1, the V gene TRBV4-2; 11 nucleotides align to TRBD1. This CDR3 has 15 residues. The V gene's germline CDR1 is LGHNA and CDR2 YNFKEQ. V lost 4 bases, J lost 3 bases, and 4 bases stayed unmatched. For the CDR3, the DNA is TGTGCCAGCAGCCCGGTGGGACAGGGGGACACTGAAGCTTTCTTT. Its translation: CASSPVGQGDTEAFF.

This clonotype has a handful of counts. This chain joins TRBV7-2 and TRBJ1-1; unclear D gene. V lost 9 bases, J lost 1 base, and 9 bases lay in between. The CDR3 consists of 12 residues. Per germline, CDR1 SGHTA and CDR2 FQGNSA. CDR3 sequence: CASLAGNTEAFF. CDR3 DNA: TGTGCCAGTCTGGCCGGGAACACTGAAGCTTTCTTT.

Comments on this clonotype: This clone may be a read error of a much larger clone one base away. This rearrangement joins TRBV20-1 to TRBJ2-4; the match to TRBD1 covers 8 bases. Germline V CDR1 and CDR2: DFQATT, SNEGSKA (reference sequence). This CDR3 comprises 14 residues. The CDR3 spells CSAQTGAGENNQYF. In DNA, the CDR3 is TGCAGTGCGCAGACAGGGGCGGGCGAAAACAATCAGTACTTC.

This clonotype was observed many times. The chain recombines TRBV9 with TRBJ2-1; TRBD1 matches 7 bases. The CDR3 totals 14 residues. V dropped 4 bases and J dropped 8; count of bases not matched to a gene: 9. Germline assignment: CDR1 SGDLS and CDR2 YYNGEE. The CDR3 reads CASSWGTVGDEQFF. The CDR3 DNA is TGTGCCAGCAGCTGGGGGACAGTCGGGGATGAGCAGTTCTTC. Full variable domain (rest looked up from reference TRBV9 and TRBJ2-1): DSGVTQTPKHLITATGQRVTLRCSPRSGDLSVYWYQQSLDQGLQFLIQYYNGEERAKGNILERFSAQQFPDLHSELNLSSLELGDSALYFCASSWGTVGDEQFFGPGTRLTVL.

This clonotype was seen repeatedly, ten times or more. In DNA form, the CDR3 reads TGTGCCAGCAGTTTAGTCCCCCAGGGGACTGAAAAACTGTTTTTT. Translation gives CASSLVPQGTEKLFF. The chain has TRBV27 and TRBJ1-4; D might be TRBD1 (6 bases). CDR1 and CDR2 (germline): MNHEY, SMNVEV (reference sequence). This CDR3 is 15 amino acids long. Trimming took 2 bases from V and 7 from J, leaving 14 bases between them.

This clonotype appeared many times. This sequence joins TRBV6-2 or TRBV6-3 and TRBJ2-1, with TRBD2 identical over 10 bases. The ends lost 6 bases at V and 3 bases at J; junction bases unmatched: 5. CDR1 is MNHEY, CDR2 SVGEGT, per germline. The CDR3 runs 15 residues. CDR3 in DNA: TGTGCCAGCAGACTACTAGCGGGGAACTACAATGAGCAGTTCTTC. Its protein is CASRLLAGNYNEQFF.

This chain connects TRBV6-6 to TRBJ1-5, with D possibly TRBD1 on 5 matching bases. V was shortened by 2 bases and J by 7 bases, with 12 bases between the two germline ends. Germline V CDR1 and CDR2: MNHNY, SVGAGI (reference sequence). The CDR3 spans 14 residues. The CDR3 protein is CASSYLTVQQPQHF. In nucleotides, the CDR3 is TGTGCCAGCAGTTACCTGACAGTGCAGCAGCCCCAGCATTTT.

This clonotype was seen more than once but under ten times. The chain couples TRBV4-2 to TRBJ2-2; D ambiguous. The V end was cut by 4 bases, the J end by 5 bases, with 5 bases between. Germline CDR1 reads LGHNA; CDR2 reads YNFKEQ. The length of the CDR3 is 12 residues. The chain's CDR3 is CASSRVTGELFF. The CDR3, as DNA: TGTGCCAGCAGCCGTGTAACCGGGGAGCTGTTTTTT.

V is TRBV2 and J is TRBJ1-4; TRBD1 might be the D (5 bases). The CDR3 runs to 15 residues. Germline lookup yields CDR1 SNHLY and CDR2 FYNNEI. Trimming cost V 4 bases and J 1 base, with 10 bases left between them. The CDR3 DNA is TGTGCCAGCAGTGGAGACGGGGGAACTAATGAAAAACTGTTTTTT. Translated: CASSGDGGTNEKLFF.

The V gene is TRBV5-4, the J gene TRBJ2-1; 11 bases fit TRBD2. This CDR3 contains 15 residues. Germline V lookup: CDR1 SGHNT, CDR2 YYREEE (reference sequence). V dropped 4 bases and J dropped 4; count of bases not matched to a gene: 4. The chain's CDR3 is CASSTGTSGYNEQFF. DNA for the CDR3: TGTGCCAGCAGCACCGGGACTAGCGGTTACAATGAGCAGTTCTTC.

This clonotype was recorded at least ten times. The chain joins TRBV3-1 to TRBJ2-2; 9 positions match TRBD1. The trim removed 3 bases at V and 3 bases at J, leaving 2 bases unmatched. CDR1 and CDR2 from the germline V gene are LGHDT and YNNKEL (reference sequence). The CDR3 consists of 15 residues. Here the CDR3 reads CASSQGQGHTGELFF. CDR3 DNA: TGTGCCAGCAGCCAGGGACAGGGACACACCGGGGAGCTGTTTTTT.

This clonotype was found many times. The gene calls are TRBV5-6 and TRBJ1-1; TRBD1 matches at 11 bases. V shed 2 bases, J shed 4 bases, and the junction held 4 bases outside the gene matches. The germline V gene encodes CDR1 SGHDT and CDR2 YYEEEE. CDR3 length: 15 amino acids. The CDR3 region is CASSLGQGAGTEAFF. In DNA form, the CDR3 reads TGTGCCAGCAGCTTAGGACAGGGGGCTGGCACTGAAGCTTTCTTT.

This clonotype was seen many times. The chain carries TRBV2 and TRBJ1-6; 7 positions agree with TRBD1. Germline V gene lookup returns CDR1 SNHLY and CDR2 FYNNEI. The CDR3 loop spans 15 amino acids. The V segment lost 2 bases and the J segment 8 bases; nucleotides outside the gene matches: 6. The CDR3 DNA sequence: TGTGCCAGCAGTGAATCCGGGACAGTTCATTCACCCCTCCACTTT. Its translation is CASSESGTVHSPLHF.

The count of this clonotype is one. CDR3 loop: CASSFTGTGTDTQYF. The CDR3 DNA reads as TGTGCCAGCAGCTTCACCGGGACAGGCACAGATACGCAGTATTTT. The chain has TRBV7-8 and TRBJ2-3; 7 bases match TRBD1. V shed 3 bases and J 1 base; nucleotides not matched to a gene: 4. CDR3 length equals 15 residues. Looked up from germline, CDR1 is SGHVS and CDR2 is FQNEAQ.

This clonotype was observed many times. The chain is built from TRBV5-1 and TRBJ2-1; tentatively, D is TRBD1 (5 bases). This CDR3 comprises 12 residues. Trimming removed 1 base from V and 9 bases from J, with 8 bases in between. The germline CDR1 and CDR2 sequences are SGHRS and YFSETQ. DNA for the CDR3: TGCGCCAGCAGCTTGAGGGGAACTGAGCAGTTCTTC. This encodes CASSLRGTEQFF. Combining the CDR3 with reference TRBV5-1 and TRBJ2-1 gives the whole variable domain KAGVTQTPRYLIKTRGQQVTLSCSPISGHRSVSWYQQTPGQGLQFLFEYFSETQRNKGNFPGRFSGRQFSNSRSEMNVSTLELGDSALYLCASSLRGTEQFFGPGTRLTVL.

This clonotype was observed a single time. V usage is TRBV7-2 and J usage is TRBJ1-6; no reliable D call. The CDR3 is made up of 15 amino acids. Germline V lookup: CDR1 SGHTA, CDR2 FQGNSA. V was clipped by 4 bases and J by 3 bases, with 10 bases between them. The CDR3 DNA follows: TGTGCCAGCAGCTATAGTACTGTCTATAATTCACCCCTCCACTTT. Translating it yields CASSYSTVYNSPLHF.

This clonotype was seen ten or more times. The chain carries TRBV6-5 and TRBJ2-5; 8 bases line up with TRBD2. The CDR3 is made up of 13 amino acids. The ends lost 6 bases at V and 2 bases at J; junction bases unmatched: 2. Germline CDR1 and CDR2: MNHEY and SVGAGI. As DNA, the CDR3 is TGTGCCAGCAGGTTAGCGGGACAAGAGACCCAGTACTTC. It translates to CASRLAGQETQYF.

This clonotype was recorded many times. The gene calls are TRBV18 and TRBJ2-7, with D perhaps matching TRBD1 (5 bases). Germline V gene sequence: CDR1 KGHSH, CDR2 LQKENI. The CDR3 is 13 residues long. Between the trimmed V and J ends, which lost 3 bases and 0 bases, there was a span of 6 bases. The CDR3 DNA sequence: TGTGCCAGCTCACCGGACACCTCCTACGAGCAGTACTTC. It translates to CASSPDTSYEQYF.

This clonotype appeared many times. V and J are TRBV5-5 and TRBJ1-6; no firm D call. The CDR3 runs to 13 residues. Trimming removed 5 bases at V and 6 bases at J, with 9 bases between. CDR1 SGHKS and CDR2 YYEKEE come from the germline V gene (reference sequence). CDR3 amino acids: CASSFGPNSPLHF. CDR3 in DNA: TGTGCCAGCAGTTTTGGACCTAATTCACCCCTCCACTTT.

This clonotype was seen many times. The CDR3 is CASSAGMQETQYF. The CDR3, as DNA: TGTGCCAGCAGCGCAGGGATGCAAGAGACCCAGTACTTC. The V call is TRBV9, the J call TRBJ2-5; a weak D match, TRBD1 (5 bases). This CDR3 comprises 13 residues. V was pared by 3 bases and J by 2 bases, with 8 bases between. Looked up from germline, CDR1 is SGDLS and CDR2 is YYNGEE. Looking up the rest from reference TRBV9 and TRBJ2-5 gives the full variable domain: DSGVTQTPKHLITATGQRVTLRCSPRSGDLSVYWYQQSLDQGLQFLIQYYNGEERAKGNILERFSAQQFPDLHSELNLSSLELGDSALYFCASSAGMQETQYFGPGTRLLVL.